The TCR beta chain under discussion was sequenced for a study of blood T cell repertoires in COVID-19. Authors' processing steps: Estimation of nucleated cell counts relied on the amplification of reference gene primers. The table came from immunoSEQ multiplex PCR; TCRdb's copy has only in-frame clones and leaves some out. V, J and clone size are those of that table, while D and trimming were read from the DNA. Among around 70,000 clones listed, 80% were seen once. The junction had 3 bases not matched to a gene; V was cut back by 3 bases and J by 6 bases. The CDR3 has 13 amino acids. Germline V gene sequence: CDR1 DFQATT, CDR2 SNEGSKA (reference sequence).

This clonotype originated in a human donor in a cohort sampled during active COVID-19. The sample comprised peripheral blood. The chain carries TRBV20-1 and TRBJ2-7; 12 bases match TRBD2. CDR3 residues: CSASKGLAGEQYF. CDR3 sequence (DNA): TGCAGTGCTAGTAAGGGACTAGCGGGCGAGCAGTACTTC.